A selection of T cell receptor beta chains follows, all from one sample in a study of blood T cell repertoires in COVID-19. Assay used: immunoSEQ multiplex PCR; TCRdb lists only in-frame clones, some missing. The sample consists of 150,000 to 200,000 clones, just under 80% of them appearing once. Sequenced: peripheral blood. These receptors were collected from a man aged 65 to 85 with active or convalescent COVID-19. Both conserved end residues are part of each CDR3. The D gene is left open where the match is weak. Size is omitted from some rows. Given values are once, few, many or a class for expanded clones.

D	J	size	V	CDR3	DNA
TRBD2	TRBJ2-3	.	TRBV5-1	CASSHRTSGETDTQYF	TGCGCCAGCAGCCATCGGACTAGCGGGGAAACAGATACGCAGTATTTT
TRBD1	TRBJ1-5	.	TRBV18	CASSPGQGNQPQHF	TGTGCCAGCTCACCCGGACAGGGGAATCAGCCCCAGCATTTT
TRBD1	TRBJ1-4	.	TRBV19	CASRAGTATNEKLFF	TGTGCCAGTAGGGCCGGGACAGCAACTAATGAAAAACTGTTTTTT
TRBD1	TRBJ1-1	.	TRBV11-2	CASSGDRGTEAFF	TGTGCCAGCAGCGGAGACAGGGGCACTGAAGCTTTCTTT
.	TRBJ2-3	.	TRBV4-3	CASSQGQGPDTQYF	TGCGCCAGCAGCCAAGGGCAGGGTCCAGATACGCAGTATTTT
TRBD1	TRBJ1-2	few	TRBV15	CATSRGQGTNYGYTF	TGTGCCACCAGCCGAGGACAGGGAACTAACTATGGCTACACCTTC
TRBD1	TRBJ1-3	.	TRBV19	CASKRDSFSGNTIYF	TGTGCCAGTAAACGGGACAGTTTCTCTGGAAACACCATATATTTT
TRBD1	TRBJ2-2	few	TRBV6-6	CASSLTGGTGELFF	TGTGCCAGCAGTTTGACAGGGGGCACCGGGGAGCTGTTTTTT
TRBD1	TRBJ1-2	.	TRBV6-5	CASSVDRGRDGYTF	TGTGCCAGCAGCGTGGACAGGGGGCGGGATGGCTACACCTTC
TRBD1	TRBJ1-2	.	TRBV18	CASSPGQGNGYTF	TGTGCCAGCTCACCGGGACAGGGAAATGGCTACACCTTC
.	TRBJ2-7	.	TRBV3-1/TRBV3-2	CASSQDRGYEQYF	TGTGCCAGCAGCCAAGATCGGGGCTACGAGCAGTACTTC
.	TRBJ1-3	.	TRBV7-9	CASSSDSSGNTIYF	TGTGCCAGCAGCTCAGACAGCTCTGGAAACACCATATATTTT
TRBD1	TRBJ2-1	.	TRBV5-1	CASRPGQGLNEQFF	TGCGCCAGCCGACCGGGACAGGGTCTCAATGAGCAGTTCTTC
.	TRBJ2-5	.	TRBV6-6	CASSYGEGQETQYF	TGTGCCAGCAGTTACGGAGAGGGCCAAGAGACCCAGTACTTC
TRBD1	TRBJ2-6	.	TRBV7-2	CASSIGTAGANVLTF	TGTGCCAGCAGCATCGGGACAGCTGGGGCCAACGTCCTGACTTTC
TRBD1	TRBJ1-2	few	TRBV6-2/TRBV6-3	CASSYLGQGSYGYTF	TGTGCCAGCAGTTATCTGGGACAGGGGTCCTATGGCTACACCTTC
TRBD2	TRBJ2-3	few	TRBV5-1	CASRGLAGDFTQYF	TGCGCCTCTAGGGGACTAGCGGGGGATTTTACGCAGTATTTT
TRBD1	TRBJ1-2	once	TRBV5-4	CASSEGQGAGYGYTF	TGTGCCAGCAGCGAAGGACAGGGGGCTGGCTATGGCTACACCTTC
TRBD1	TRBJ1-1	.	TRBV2	CASRQGGYTEAFF	TGTGCCAGCCGACAGGGGGGTTACACTGAAGCTTTCTTT
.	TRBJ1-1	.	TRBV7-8	CASSWELNTEAFF	TGTGCCAGCAGCTGGGAGTTGAACACTGAAGCTTTCTTT
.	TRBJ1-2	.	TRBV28	CASREIGGGYTF	TGTGCCAGCAGGGAAATCGGGGGGGGCTACACCTTC
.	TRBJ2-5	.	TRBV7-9	CASSLGAEVQYF	TGTGCCAGCAGCTTAGGGGCGGAGGTCCAGTACTTC
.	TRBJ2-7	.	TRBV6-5	CASRGGSYEQYF	TGTGCCAGCAGGGGGGGCTCCTACGAGCAGTACTTC
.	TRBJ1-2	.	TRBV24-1	CATSDDNRVSGYTF	TGTGCCACCAGTGATGATAACAGGGTCTCTGGCTACACCTTC
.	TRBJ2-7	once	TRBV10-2	CASSEMGGDDYEQYF	TGCGCCAGCAGTGAGATGGGGGGTGACGACTACGAGCAGTACTTC
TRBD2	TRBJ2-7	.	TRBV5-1	CASSPGGVTGYEQYF	TGCGCCAGCAGCCCTGGGGGGGTTACAGGCTACGAGCAGTACTTC
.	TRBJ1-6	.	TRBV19	CASNPVGGRSSPLHF	TGTGCCAGTAATCCTGTGGGGGGTAGAAGTTCACCCCTCCACTTT
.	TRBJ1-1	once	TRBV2	CASNLDRTQNTEAFF	TGTGCCAGCAACCTAGACAGGACCCAGAACACTGAAGCTTTCTTT
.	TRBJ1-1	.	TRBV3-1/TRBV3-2	CASSQARQAKAFF	TGTGCCAGCAGCCAGGCCAGACAGGCTAAAGCTTTCTTT
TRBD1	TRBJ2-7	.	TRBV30	CAWVSPGTGVGEQYF	TGTGCCTGGGTGAGCCCCGGGACAGGGGTGGGCGAGCAGTACTTC
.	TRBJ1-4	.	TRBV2	CASSGGGASNEKLFF	TGTGCCAGCAGCGGGGGGGGCGCTTCTAATGAAAAACTGTTTTTT
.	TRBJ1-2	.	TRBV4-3	CASSQFAGDYGYTF	TGCGCCAGCAGCCAATTTGCGGGGGACTATGGCTACACCTTC
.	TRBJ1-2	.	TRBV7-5	CARSLQGAEYGYTF	TGTGCCAGAAGCTTACAGGGGGCAGAATATGGCTACACCTTC
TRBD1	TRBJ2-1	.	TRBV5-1	CASSLDIGGQGNEQFF	TGCGCCAGCAGCTTGGATATTGGCGGACAGGGGAATGAGCAGTTCTTC
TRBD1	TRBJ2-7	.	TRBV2	CASTPPGTGVYEQYF	TGTGCCAGTACCCCCCCCGGGACAGGCGTCTACGAGCAGTACTTC
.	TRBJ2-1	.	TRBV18	CASSPPSTYNEQFF	TGTGCCAGCTCACCACCGTCTACCTACAATGAGCAGTTCTTC
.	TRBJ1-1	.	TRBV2	CASSEAGMGSEAFF	TGTGCCAGCAGTGAGGCCGGGATGGGTTCTGAAGCTTTCTTT
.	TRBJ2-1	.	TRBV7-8	CASSKRGNGGQFF	TGTGCCAGCAGTAAACGGGGAAACGGTGGGCAGTTCTTC
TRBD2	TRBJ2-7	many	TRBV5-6	CASSTALAGGLSYEQYF	TGTGCCAGCAGCACCGCTCTAGCGGGGGGGCTATCCTACGAGCAGTACTTC
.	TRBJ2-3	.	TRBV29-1	CSVEDQGSTDTQYF	TGCAGCGTTGAAGATCAGGGATCCACAGATACGCAGTATTTT
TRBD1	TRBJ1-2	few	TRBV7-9	CASSLTAPGQGGGYTF	TGTGCCAGCAGCTTAACGGCCCCGGGACAGGGGGGTGGCTACACCTTC
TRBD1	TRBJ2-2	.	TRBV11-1	CASSPDRANTGELFF	TGTGCCAGCAGCCCGGACAGGGCGAACACCGGGGAGCTGTTTTTT
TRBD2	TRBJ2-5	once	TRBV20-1	CSASSGLASLKETQYF	TGCAGTGCTAGTTCTGGACTAGCCTCCCTAAAAGAGACCCAGTACTTC
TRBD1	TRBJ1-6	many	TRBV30	CAWSAGGVSPLHF	TGTGCCTGGAGTGCAGGGGGTGTATCACCCCTCCACTTT
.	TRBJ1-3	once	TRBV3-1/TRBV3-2	CASSQDTTPLNTIYF	TGTGCCAGCAGCCAAGATACGACACCTTTAAACACCATATATTTT
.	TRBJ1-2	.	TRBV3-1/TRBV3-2	CASSQDGHNYGYTF	TGTGCCAGCAGCCAAGATGGACACAACTATGGCTACACCTTC
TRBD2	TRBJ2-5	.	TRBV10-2	CASSGLAGPSQETQYF	TGCGCCAGCAGTGGCCTAGCGGGGCCCTCCCAAGAGACCCAGTACTTC
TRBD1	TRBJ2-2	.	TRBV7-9	CASSLLLGQGNTGELFF	TGTGCCAGCAGCTTACTACTCGGACAGGGAAATACCGGGGAGCTGTTTTTT
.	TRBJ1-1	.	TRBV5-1	CASSGPRGTEAFF	TGCGCCAGCAGTGGACCCCGGGGCACTGAAGCTTTCTTT
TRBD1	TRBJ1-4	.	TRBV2	CASSAQGAEGEKLFF	TGTGCCAGCAGTGCACAGGGGGCAGAGGGAGAAAAACTGTTTTTT
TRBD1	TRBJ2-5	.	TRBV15	CATSRETGAPGETQYF	TGTGCCACCAGCAGAGAGACAGGGGCCCCGGGAGAGACCCAGTACTTC
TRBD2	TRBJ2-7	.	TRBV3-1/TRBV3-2	CASSEISAGEQYF	TGTGCCAGCAGCGAGATATCAGCGGGGGAGCAGTACTTC
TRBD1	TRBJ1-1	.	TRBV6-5	CASTKGQRNTEAFF	TGTGCCAGCACTAAGGGACAGAGAAACACTGAAGCTTTCTTT